This T cell receptor beta chain was recorded in a study of regulatory T cells in long-lasting Graves disease. The V gene's germline CDR1 is SNHLY and CDR2 FYNNEI. The V segment lost 0 bases and the J segment 4 bases; nucleotides outside the gene matches: 6. This CDR3 has 16 amino acids. Time point here: newly diagnosed GD, antithyroid drugs for less than 3 months. RNA extracted from PBMCs served as the sequencing template. Whole-study findings and limits: The study found TRBV28, TRBJ1-2 and TRBJ2-5 favored in persistent disease.

This clonotype was observed at least ten times. Its specificity is unknown. Sequencing libraries for TCR beta were prepared with iRepertoire HTBI primers and Arm-PCR of CDR3 regions. Each CDR3 protein gets one entry after TCRdb re-called the multiplex PCR reads with MiXCR. In the table there are roughly 500,000 distinct CDR3 sequences, 12% of which are singletons. This sample also belongs to another study, concerning T cells in Graves' hyperthyroidism and ophthalmopathy. As that report states: The study based diagnoses on clinical symptoms, serum thyroxine and TRAb, thyroid ultrasound and orbital computed tomography. The HTBI primer set was used in a first-round RT-PCR of the TCR CDR3.

J is TRBJ1-3 and V is TRBV2, with TRBD1 matching over 7 bases. Sequenced material: peripheral blood mononuclear cells (PBMCs), taken at new diagnosis, from a patient treated with antithyroid drugs. This receptor was taken from a woman in her thirties with Graves disease. The CDR3 loop is CASSEAPTGAGNTIYF. In nucleotides, the CDR3 is TGTGCCAGCAGTGAAGCACCCACAGGGGCCGGAAACACCATATATTTT.